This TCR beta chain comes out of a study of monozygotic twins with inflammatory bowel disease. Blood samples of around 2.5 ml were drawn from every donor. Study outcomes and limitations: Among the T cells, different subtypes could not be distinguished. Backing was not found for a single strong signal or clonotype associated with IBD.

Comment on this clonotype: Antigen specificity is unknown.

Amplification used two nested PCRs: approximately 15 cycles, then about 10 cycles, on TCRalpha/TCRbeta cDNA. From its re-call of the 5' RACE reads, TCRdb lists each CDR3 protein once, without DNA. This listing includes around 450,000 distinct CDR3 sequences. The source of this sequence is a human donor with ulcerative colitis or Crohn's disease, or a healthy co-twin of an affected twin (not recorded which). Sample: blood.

Here the CDR3 reads CASSAPDRGLKGTEAFF. V is TRBV7-2 and J is TRBJ1-1; the D gene TCRdb calls, TRBD1, cannot be checked with no DNA. The CDR3 runs to 17 residues. Germline assignment: CDR1 SGHTA and CDR2 FQGNSA.